Listed below are T cell receptor beta chains from one sample, sequenced in a study of blood T cell repertoires in COVID-19. The assay was immunoSEQ multiplex PCR, and TCRdb's table has in-frame clones only and misses some. The sample includes around 140,000 clones, approximately 89% of them seen just once. Specimen: peripheral blood. These receptors were collected from a woman in her 70s with COVID-19, enrolled during active disease. Each CDR3 is given with its conserved first and last residue. A D gene is named only where the DNA matches it firmly. The listing skips clone size in some rows; elsewhere it reads once, few, many or a size class.

j_call: TRBJ2-7
clone_size: -
d_call: TRBD2
v_call: TRBV7-9
cdr3_nt: TGTGCCAGCAGCGGACTAGCGGGGGGCTCCTACGAGCAGTACTTC
cdr3_aa: CASSGLAGGSYEQYF

j_call: TRBJ2-1
clone_size: -
d_call: TRBD2
v_call: TRBV5-1
cdr3_nt: TGCGCCAGCAGCTTGACCGCGGGGGGGCCGGATGAGCAGTTCTTC
cdr3_aa: CASSLTAGGPDEQFF

j_call: TRBJ2-5
clone_size: -
d_call: TRBD2
v_call: TRBV19
cdr3_nt: TGTGCCAGTAGTATTGGGGCTAGCGGGTACCAAGAGACCCAGTACTTC
cdr3_aa: CASSIGASGYQETQYF

j_call: TRBJ2-7
clone_size: -
d_call: TRBD1
v_call: TRBV11-2
cdr3_nt: TGTGCCAGCAGCTTTTTGGACAGGGTCGGCTCCTACGAGCAGTACTTC
cdr3_aa: CASSFLDRVGSYEQYF

j_call: TRBJ1-5
clone_size: -
d_call: -
v_call: TRBV5-6
cdr3_nt: TGTGCCAGCAGCTTGGGCGGTTACAATCAGCCCCAGCATTTT
cdr3_aa: CASSLGGYNQPQHF

j_call: TRBJ1-2
clone_size: -
d_call: -
v_call: TRBV3-1/TRBV3-2
cdr3_nt: TGTGCCAGCAGCCTAACAGGGTACTATGGCTACACCTTC
cdr3_aa: CASSLTGYYGYTF

j_call: TRBJ1-6
clone_size: -
d_call: TRBD1
v_call: TRBV5-8
cdr3_nt: TGTGCCAGCAGCACCGCTGCAGGGGGAGGCGCCTATAATTCACCCCTCCACTTT
cdr3_aa: CASSTAAGGGAYNSPLHF

j_call: TRBJ2-1
clone_size: -
d_call: TRBD2
v_call: TRBV19
cdr3_nt: TGTGCCAGTAGTATAGCTAGCGGGGGGCCCTACAATGAGCAGTTCTTC
cdr3_aa: CASSIASGGPYNEQFF

j_call: TRBJ1-2
clone_size: -
d_call: -
v_call: TRBV19
cdr3_nt: TGTGCCAGTAGTCCGGACAGTATGAGGTATGGCTACACCTTC
cdr3_aa: CASSPDSMRYGYTF

j_call: TRBJ1-1
clone_size: -
d_call: -
v_call: TRBV12-3/TRBV12-4
cdr3_nt: TGTGCCAGCAGTCCGGAGGTCGCTGAAGCTTTCTTT
cdr3_aa: CASSPEVAEAFF

j_call: TRBJ2-7
clone_size: -
d_call: TRBD1
v_call: TRBV5-1
cdr3_nt: TGCGCCAGCAGCCGGGGACAGGGAGCCTACGAGCAGTACTTC
cdr3_aa: CASSRGQGAYEQYF

j_call: TRBJ1-3
clone_size: -
d_call: -
v_call: TRBV18
cdr3_nt: TGTGCCAGCTCACCGGGAGGGCCTGGAAACACCATATATTTT
cdr3_aa: CASSPGGPGNTIYF

j_call: TRBJ2-7
clone_size: -
d_call: TRBD2
v_call: TRBV4-1
cdr3_nt: TGCGCCAGCAGCCCGGGACTAGCGGGGGGCTACGAGCAGTACTTC
cdr3_aa: CASSPGLAGGYEQYF

j_call: TRBJ2-7
clone_size: once
d_call: -
v_call: TRBV6-1
cdr3_nt: TGTGCCAGCAGTGACGGGGGATTGGGAGACTACGAGCAGTACTTC
cdr3_aa: CASSDGGLGDYEQYF

j_call: TRBJ2-7
clone_size: few
d_call: TRBD1
v_call: TRBV7-9
cdr3_nt: TGTGCCAGCAGCCCGGACAGGGAGGACGAGCAGTACTTC
cdr3_aa: CASSPDREDEQYF

j_call: TRBJ2-1
clone_size: -
d_call: TRBD2
v_call: TRBV4-1
cdr3_nt: TGCGCCAGCTCCCGGACTAGCGTGTCTCTGGGTCACGGCTCCTACAATGAGCAGTTCTTC
cdr3_aa: CASSRTSVSLGHGSYNEQFF

j_call: TRBJ1-3
clone_size: -
d_call: TRBD1
v_call: TRBV30
cdr3_nt: TGTGCCTGCCAGACAGGGGATGCGGGCACCATATATTTT
cdr3_aa: CACQTGDAGTIYF